A single sample gave rise to the 6 T cell receptor beta chains below, sequenced in a study of OX40 agonist ivuxolimab in advanced cancers. Sequenced by immunoSEQ multiplex PCR; TCRdb stores in-frame clones only, minus some. The sample consists of 85,000 to 130,000 clones, about nine tenths of them appearing once. The source was CD4+ or CD8+ T cells sorted from blood, collected in a trial of the OX40 agonist ivuxolimab. These receptors all come from an adult with an advanced solid tumor such as melanoma, head and neck, liver or kidney cancer.

The chain carries TRBV6-1 and TRBJ2-6, with D unresolved. The CDR3 is 15 residues long. V lost 5 bases and J lost 0, with 8 bases in between. CDR1 is MNHNS, CDR2 SASEGT, per germline. The CDR3 region has the DNA TGTGCCAGCAGTCGACGGATCTCTGGGGCCAACGTCCTGACTTTC. Translating gives CASSRRISGANVLTF.

The chain is built from TRBV19 and TRBJ2-5, with 8 bases fitting TRBD1. This CDR3 spans 15 amino acids. Germline V CDR1 and CDR2: LNHDA, SQIVND (reference sequence). The trim removed 2 bases at V and 3 bases at J, leaving 5 bases unmatched. CDR3 nucleotides: TGTGCCAGTAGTATAAGATCGACAGGGGAAGAGACCCAGTACTTC. Its translation is CASSIRSTGEETQYF.

The chain has TRBV4-3 and TRBJ1-4; the match to TRBD1 covers 8 bases. Trimming cost V 6 bases and J 8 bases; bases outside gene matches: 14. The CDR3 has 16 residues. Germline lookup yields CDR1 LGHNA and CDR2 YSLEER. CDR3 sequence (DNA): TGCGCCAGCAGTTACATAGTCGGACAGGGCGCCGAAAAACTGTTTTTT. This translates into CASSYIVGQGAEKLFF.

The gene calls are TRBV28 and TRBJ1-2, with TRBD1 matching 11 bases. Germline CDR1 and CDR2: MDHEN and SYDVKM. The CDR3 contains 16 residues. V lost 4 bases and J lost 5; bases outside the gene matches: 9. This CDR3 is CASSSAGTGGLYGYTF. The CDR3 DNA follows: TGTGCCAGCAGTTCCGCCGGGACAGGGGGATTGTATGGCTACACCTTC.

The chain carries TRBV5-4 and TRBJ2-2; 13 bases line up with TRBD2. This CDR3 is built from 17 residues. Germline values: CDR1 SGHNT, CDR2 YYREEE (reference sequence). V shed 3 bases, J shed 10 bases, and the junction held 12 bases outside the gene matches. Here the CDR3 DNA reads TGTGCCAGCAGCTCCGGACTAGCGGGAGTCGGGCCCCAGGAGCTGTTTTTT. This translates into CASSSGLAGVGPQELFF.

This sequence joins TRBV7-2 and TRBJ2-7; D perhaps matches TRBD1 (5 bases). Trimming removed 4 bases at V and 3 bases at J, with 13 bases between. This CDR3 spans 14 amino acids. The V gene's germline CDR1 is SGHTA and CDR2 FQGNSA. The CDR3 DNA is TGTGCCAGCAGCTGGGGCAGCGACCGCTACGAGCAGTACTTC. It yields the protein CASSWGSDRYEQYF.